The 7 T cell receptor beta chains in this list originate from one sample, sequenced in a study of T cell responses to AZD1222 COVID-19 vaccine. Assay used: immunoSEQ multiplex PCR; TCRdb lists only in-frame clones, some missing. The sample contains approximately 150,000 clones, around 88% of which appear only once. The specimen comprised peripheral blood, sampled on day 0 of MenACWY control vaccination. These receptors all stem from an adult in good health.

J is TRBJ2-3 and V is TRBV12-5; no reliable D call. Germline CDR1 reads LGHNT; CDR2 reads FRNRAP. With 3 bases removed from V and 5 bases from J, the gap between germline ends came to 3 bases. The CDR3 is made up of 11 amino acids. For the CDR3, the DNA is TGTGCTAGTGGTTTTGGAGATACGCAGTATTTT. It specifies CASGFGDTQYF. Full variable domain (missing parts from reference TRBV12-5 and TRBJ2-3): DARVTQTPRHKVTEMGQEVTMRCQPILGHNTVFWYRQTMMQGLELLAYFRNRAPLDDSGMPKDRFSAEMPDATLATLKIQPSEPRDSAVYFCASGFGDTQYFGPGTRLTVL.

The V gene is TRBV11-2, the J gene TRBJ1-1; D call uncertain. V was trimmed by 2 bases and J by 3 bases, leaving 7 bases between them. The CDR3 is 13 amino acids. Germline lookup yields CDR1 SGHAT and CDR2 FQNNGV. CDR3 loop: CASSLTRDTEAFF. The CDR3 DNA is TGTGCCAGCAGCTTAACGAGGGACACTGAAGCTTTCTTT.

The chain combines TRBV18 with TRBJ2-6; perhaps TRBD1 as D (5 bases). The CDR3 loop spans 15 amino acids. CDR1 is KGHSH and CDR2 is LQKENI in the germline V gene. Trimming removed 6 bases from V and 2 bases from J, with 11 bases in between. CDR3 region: CASSADRAGANVLTF. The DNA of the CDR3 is TGTGCCAGCTCGGCAGACAGAGCTGGGGCCAACGTCCTGACTTTC.

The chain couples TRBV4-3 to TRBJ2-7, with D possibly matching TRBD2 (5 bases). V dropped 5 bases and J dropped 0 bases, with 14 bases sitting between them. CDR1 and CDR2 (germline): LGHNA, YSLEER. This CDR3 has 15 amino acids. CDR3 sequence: CASSEGSGLSYEQYF. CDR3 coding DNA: TGCGCCAGCAGCGAGGGAAGCGGACTCTCCTACGAGCAGTACTTC.

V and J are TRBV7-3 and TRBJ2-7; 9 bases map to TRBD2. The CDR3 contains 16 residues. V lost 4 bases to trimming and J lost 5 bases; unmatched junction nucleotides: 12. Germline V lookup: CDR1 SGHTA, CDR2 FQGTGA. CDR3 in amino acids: CASSSSGAGGLNEQYF. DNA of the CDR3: TGTGCCAGCAGCTCGAGTGGCGCGGGAGGGTTGAACGAGCAGTACTTC. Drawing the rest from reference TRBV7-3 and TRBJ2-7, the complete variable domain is GAGVSQTPSNKVTEKGKYVELRCDPISGHTALYWYRQSLGQGPEFLIYFQGTGAADDSGLPNDRFFAVRPEGSVSTLKIQRTERGDSAVYLCASSSSGAGGLNEQYFGPGTRLTVT.

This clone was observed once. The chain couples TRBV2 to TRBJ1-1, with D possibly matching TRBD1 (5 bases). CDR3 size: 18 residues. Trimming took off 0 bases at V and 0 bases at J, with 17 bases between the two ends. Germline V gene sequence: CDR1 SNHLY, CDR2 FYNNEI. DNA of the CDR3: TGTGCCAGCAGTGAAGCGCCGGCAGGGAAAGGACTGAACACTGAAGCTTTCTTT. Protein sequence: CASSEAPAGKGLNTEAFF.

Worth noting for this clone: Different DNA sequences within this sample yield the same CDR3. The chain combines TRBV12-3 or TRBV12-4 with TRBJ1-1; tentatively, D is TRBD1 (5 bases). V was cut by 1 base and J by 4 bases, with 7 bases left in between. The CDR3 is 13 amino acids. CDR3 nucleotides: TGTGCCAGCAGTTTAGGAAGGGGCACTGAAGCTTTCTTT. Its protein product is CASSLGRGTEAFF.